This is a list of T cell receptor beta chains from one sample in a study of cytomegalovirus exposure and HLA in healthy donors. Assay used: immunoSEQ multiplex PCR; TCRdb lists only in-frame clones, some missing. The sample has about 250,000 clones; 80% are singletons. The sample consisted of PBMCs. Every receptor here comes from a girl aged 2-10 years in good health and CMV-seronegative. The CDR3 runs from the conserved cysteine through the conserved F or W. D genes are given only for firm matches. Rows may omit the clone size; those that give it use once, few, many or a size class.

J gene	V gene	D gene	clone size	CDR3 DNA	CDR3 protein
TRBJ2-5	TRBV7-4	TRBD1	NA	TGTGCCAGCAGCACCCGGGACAGACCTTATTTAGAGACCCAGTACTTC	CASSTRDRPYLETQYF
TRBJ1-2	TRBV5-4	NA	NA	TGTGCCAGCAGGGAATGGGGGGGTTATGGCTACACCTTC	CASREWGGYGYTF
TRBJ2-5	TRBV28	NA	NA	TGTGCCAGCAGTCTTAACCAAGAGACCCAGTACTTC	CASSLNQETQYF
TRBJ2-7	TRBV11-1	TRBD1	NA	TGTGCCAGCAGCTTAGCGGACAGGGACGAGCAGTACTTC	CASSLADRDEQYF
TRBJ1-6	TRBV2	NA	NA	TGTGCCAGCAGTGAAGACCTATATTCACCCCTCCACTTT	CASSEDLYSPLHF
TRBJ2-1	TRBV5-8	NA	few	TGTGCCAGCAGCTTGGGCTTCCTAGGACTTTACAATGAGCAGTTCTTC	CASSLGFLGLYNEQFF
TRBJ2-5	TRBV2	NA	NA	TGTGCCAGCAGCGACGACAGCCGGATTCAAGAGACCCAGTACTTC	CASSDDSRIQETQYF
TRBJ2-1	TRBV9	TRBD2	NA	TGTGCCAGCAGCGTTTCTGCGGGGGAAAACAATGAGCAGTTCTTC	CASSVSAGENNEQFF
TRBJ2-1	TRBV13	NA	NA	TGTGCCAGCAGCTTGCGTATGGTGAATGAGCAGTTCTTC	CASSLRMVNEQFF
TRBJ1-5	TRBV21-1	NA	NA	TGTGCCAACAGGCTCCCGAGGCAGAAGCATCAGCCCCAGCATTTT	CANRLPRQKHQPQHF
TRBJ2-7	TRBV9	TRBD1	NA	TGTGCCAGCAGCCCCGGACAGGGGTACGAGCAGTACTTC	CASSPGQGYEQYF
TRBJ2-1	TRBV7-9	NA	NA	TGTGCCAGCAGCCAAGGAGCGCCGGCGGAGCAGTTCTTC	CASSQGAPAEQFF
TRBJ2-3	TRBV6-5	TRBD2	NA	TGTGCCAGCAGTAGTCAGCGGGGGGGTCTGGATACGCAGTATTTT	CASSSQRGGLDTQYF
TRBJ1-5	TRBV15	NA	NA	TGTGCCACCAGCAGTGACTTGTCCGGGAGCAATCAGCCCCAGCATTTT	CATSSDLSGSNQPQHF
TRBJ1-1	TRBV6-5	TRBD1	NA	TGTGCCAGCAGTCAACCGACAGGGAGAACTGAAGCTTTCTTT	CASSQPTGRTEAFF
TRBJ2-1	TRBV4-1	TRBD2	NA	TGCGCCAGCAGCCACCGGACTAGCGGGGGGGCCAATGAGCAGTTCTTC	CASSHRTSGGANEQFF
TRBJ2-1	TRBV27	TRBD2	NA	TGTGCCAGCAGTTTTCCGGGAGGGAACTACAATGAGCAGTTCTTC	CASSFPGGNYNEQFF
TRBJ2-7	TRBV27	NA	once	TGTGCCGCGGCGGCGGGCTCCTCCTACGAGCAGTACTTC	CAAAAGSSYEQYF
TRBJ1-6	TRBV2	NA	NA	TGTGCCAGATCATATTCAGGCCGCAATTCACCCCTCCACTTT	CARSYSGRNSPLHF
TRBJ2-1	TRBV7-9	TRBD2	NA	TGTGCCAGCAGTTCTAAACCCGGGACTAGCCCTGAGCAGTTCTTC	CASSSKPGTSPEQFF
TRBJ2-7	TRBV6-6	NA	NA	TGTGCCAGCAGTTCCAGGACAGTTTCCTACGAGCAGTACTTC	CASSSRTVSYEQYF
TRBJ2-7	TRBV27	TRBD2	NA	TGTGCCAGCAGCACAGCGGGGACTACCTACGAGCAGTACTTC	CASSTAGTTYEQYF
TRBJ2-1	TRBV7-3	NA	NA	TGTGCCAGCAGCTTAACGGCGGAGATATGGGCAGGGAACAATGAGCAGTTCTTC	CASSLTAEIWAGNNEQFF
TRBJ2-7	TRBV19	TRBD1	NA	TGTGCCAGTAAGAGACAGGGACCCTACGAGCAGTACTTC	CASKRQGPYEQYF
TRBJ1-5	TRBV28	NA	NA	TGTGCCAGCAACCACAACTCGTGGGGCCTTCAGCCCCAGCATTTT	CASNHNSWGLQPQHF
TRBJ1-1	TRBV28	NA	NA	TGTGCCAGCAGTCAGCCGGGACACCTAATGGGAGCTTTCTTT	CASSQPGHLMGAFF
TRBJ2-7	TRBV9	TRBD2	NA	TGTGCCAGCAGCGTAGCTAGCGGGAGCTACGAGCAGTACTTC	CASSVASGSYEQYF
TRBJ2-2	TRBV19	NA	NA	TGTGCCAGTAGTATAAGCCGGGACACCGGGGAGCTGTTTTTT	CASSISRDTGELFF
TRBJ2-3	TRBV7-2	TRBD2	NA	TGTGCCAGCAGAGCGTCACTAGCGGCGGGGGAGGGTACGCAGTATTTT	CASRASLAAGEGTQYF
TRBJ2-1	TRBV2	TRBD2	few	TGTGCCAGCAGGCGGGGACTAGGGAATGAGCAGTTCTTC	CASRRGLGNEQFF
TRBJ2-7	TRBV5-6	TRBD2	NA	TGTGCCAGCAGCGCCGGCGGGGCGGGGGATGCCTACGAGCAGTACTTC	CASSAGGAGDAYEQYF
TRBJ2-7	TRBV29-1	TRBD1	NA	TGCAGCGTGGGACAGGGGAGGTACGAGCAGTACTTC	CSVGQGRYEQYF
TRBJ2-6	TRBV28	TRBD2	NA	TGTGCCAGCAGTTTATATGGGCCACTAGCGGGAGGACCTGCGTCAGGGGCCAACGTCCTGACTTTC	CASSLYGPLAGGPASGANVLTF
TRBJ1-2	TRBV5-1	TRBD1	NA	TGCGCCAGCGCCCAAGACAGGGCCCGCTATGGCTACACCTTC	CASAQDRARYGYTF
TRBJ1-5	TRBV5-5	NA	NA	TGTGCCAGCAGCTTGGTAGCAGGGGTTGATCAGCCCCAGCATTTT	CASSLVAGVDQPQHF
TRBJ2-1	TRBV6-5	TRBD2	NA	TGTGCCAGCAGTTTCGAAAGACTAGCGGGGGCGATCTTC	CASSFERLAGAIF
TRBJ2-3	TRBV10-3	TRBD2	NA	TGTGCCATCAGTGAACTGACTAGCGGGGCTGCTGACAGAGGGGCGCAGTATTTT	CAISELTSGAADRGAQYF
TRBJ2-1	TRBV7-3	TRBD1	NA	TGTGCCAGCAGCCCCGCAGGGGGAGATAACAATGAGCAGTTCTTC	CASSPAGGDNNEQFF
TRBJ1-1	TRBV7-8	TRBD1	NA	TGTGCCAGCAGCTTATTGCCCGGGACAGGGAACACTGAAGCTTTCTTT	CASSLLPGTGNTEAFF